Listed below are T cell receptor beta chains from one sample, sequenced in a study of early T cells in non-severe SARS-CoV-2 infection. TCRdb called the 5' RACE reads again in MiXCR, with one record for every CDR3 protein. In the table there are fewer than 120,000 distinct CDR3 sequences, around 12% of which are singletons. The sample consisted of whole blood, taken at baseline. These receptors were taken from an adult who was a healthcare worker with PCR-confirmed SARS-CoV-2 infection or an uninfected control (not recorded which). CDR3s include the opening cysteine and the closing phenylalanine or tryptophan. D genes are given only for firm matches. Clone size appears in some rows only: once, few, many, or a class for an expanded clone.

D,J,V,size,DNA,CDR3
.,TRBJ1-6,TRBV7-8,.,TGTGCCAGCAGCCCAGCCTCCTATAATTCACCCCTCCACTTT,CASSPASYNSPLHF
.,TRBJ1-6,TRBV7-9,many,TGTGCCAGCAGCCTTGCCCGGAGCCCTTTCTATAATTCACCCCTCCACTTT,CASSLARSPFYNSPLHF
TRBD1,TRBJ2-3,TRBV28,.,TGTGCCAGCAGTTCGTCCGGGACAGGGTGGGATGATACGCAGTATTTT,CASSSSGTGWDDTQYF
TRBD1,TRBJ1-2,TRBV27,.,TGTGCCAGCAGCCATACAGGGGGCAACTATGGCTACACCTTC,CASSHTGGNYGYTF
.,TRBJ2-3,TRBV12-3/TRBV12-4,few,TGTGCCAGCAGCCTACTCCCGGTGGATACGCAGTATTTT,CASSLLPVDTQYF
TRBD1,TRBJ2-7,TRBV9,.,TGTGCCAGCAGCGGACTAGGGACAGGGGGCGGGGAGCAGTACTTC,CASSGLGTGGGEQYF
.,TRBJ2-7,TRBV12-3/TRBV12-4,few,TGTGCCAGCAGTCTCCTTGGCTCCTCCTACGAGCAGTACTTC,CASSLLGSSYEQYF
.,TRBJ1-1,TRBV29-1,.,TGCAGCGTCGGGGCCGGATGGGGGATGAACACTGAAGCTTTCTTT,CSVGAGWGMNTEAFF
TRBD1,TRBJ1-1,TRBV18,.,TGTGCCAGCTCCTCGGACAGGGCGCTCACTGAAGCTTTCTTT,CASSSDRALTEAFF
.,TRBJ2-1,TRBV20-1,.,TGCAGTGCTATAAGGGGGAATAGCTACAATGAGCAGTTCTTC,CSAIRGNSYNEQFF
.,TRBJ1-2,TRBV5-4,many,TGTGCCAGCAGCTTGGGGGTTGGAGGGATCGACTATGGCTACACCTTC,CASSLGVGGIDYGYTF
.,TRBJ2-7,TRBV20-1,.,TGCAGTGCTAGAGATCTGGGCAGCTTCTACTCCGAGCAGTACTTC,CSARDLGSFYSEQYF
.,TRBJ2-3,TRBV21-1,few,TGTGCCAGCAGCAAAGTCTTGGCGGGAGGGCCGGATACAGATACGCAGTATTTT,CASSKVLAGGPDTDTQYF
TRBD2,TRBJ2-3,TRBV7-2,many,TGTGCCAGCAGCCCTTTAGCGGGGATGAGCACAGATACGCAGTATTTT,CASSPLAGMSTDTQYF
.,TRBJ2-7,TRBV6-6,.,TGTGCCAGCAGTTACTCTTGGGGACACCTCAGCTACGAGCAGTACTTC,CASSYSWGHLSYEQYF
.,TRBJ1-2,TRBV20-1,few,TGCAGTGCCAGGGCTCAACATTGGACCTATGGCTACACCTTC,CSARAQHWTYGYTF
.,TRBJ2-5,TRBV12-3/TRBV12-4,.,TGTGCCAGCAGTTTTCGGGAGACCCAGTACTTC,CASSFRETQYF
.,TRBJ2-2,TRBV7-2,.,TGTGCCAGCAGACATAGCGCCGGGGAGCTGTTTTTT,CASRHSAGELFF
.,TRBJ1-1,TRBV13,.,TGTGCCAGCAGCTTACGGGGGCACGTGAACACTGAAGCTTTCTTT,CASSLRGHVNTEAFF
.,TRBJ2-2,TRBV27,.,TGTGCCAGCAGTTCCCACTTGACCGGGGAGCTGTTTTTT,CASSSHLTGELFF
TRBD1,TRBJ1-1,TRBV12-3/TRBV12-4,few,TGTGCCAGCAGGGGACAGATCAACCCGAACACTGAAGCTTTCTTT,CASRGQINPNTEAFF
.,TRBJ2-3,TRBV11-3,few,TGTGCCAGCAGCTTCGGTCTTTCCGCCGGCACAGATACGCAGTATTTT,CASSFGLSAGTDTQYF
.,TRBJ1-5,TRBV6-1,.,TGTGCCAGCAGAAGGGGTCGGCGGCCCCAGCATTTT,CASRRGRRPQHF
TRBD1,TRBJ1-1,TRBV29-1,few,TGCAGCGTTTCGGGACAGACGAACACTGAAGCTTTCTTT,CSVSGQTNTEAFF
.,TRBJ2-3,TRBV3-1,.,TGTGCCAGCAGCCAGCGTGCAGGCAGGGGCACAGATACGCAGTATTTT,CASSQRAGRGTDTQYF
TRBD1,TRBJ1-1,TRBV7-9,.,TGTGCCAGCAGCTCGAATACAGGGGTAGAAGAAGCTTTCTTT,CASSSNTGVEEAFF
.,TRBJ2-1,TRBV3-1,many,TGTGCCAGCAGCCAAAATGACCGGGAGCAGTTCTTC,CASSQNDREQFF
TRBD1,TRBJ2-7,TRBV11-2,few,TGTGCCAGCAGACGGGACAGCTACGAGCAGTACTTC,CASRRDSYEQYF
.,TRBJ1-1,TRBV7-9,many,TGTGCCAGCAGCTTAGATCGGATAGCTTTCTTT,CASSLDRIAFF
TRBD2,TRBJ2-1,TRBV6-5,many,TGTGCCAGCAGACGACCTAGCGGAGGCTCCTACAATGAGCAGTTCTTC,CASRRPSGGSYNEQFF
.,TRBJ2-7,TRBV20-1,.,TGCAGTGCTAGAGATATTTTCAGGGGCCCAAACGAGCAGTACTTC,CSARDIFRGPNEQYF
.,TRBJ1-2,TRBV5-6,many,TGTGCCAGCACCCGAGACTATGGCTACACCTTC,CASTRDYGYTF
.,TRBJ1-1,TRBV12-3/TRBV12-4,.,TGTGCCAGCAGTTTTCAGGGGATGAACACTGAAGCTTTCTTT,CASSFQGMNTEAFF
.,TRBJ2-3,TRBV20-1,few,TGCAGTGCTAGGTTAGACGGAAGGCCCCCGCGGGATACGCAGTATTTT,CSARLDGRPPRDTQYF
.,TRBJ1-5,TRBV9,few,TGTGCCAGCAGCGTAGATATGGATCAGCCCCAGCATTTT,CASSVDMDQPQHF
.,TRBJ2-5,TRBV6-5,many,TGTGCCAGCAGTTACTCCTACCGGGAGACCCAGTACTTC,CASSYSYRETQYF
TRBD1,TRBJ2-7,TRBV18,.,TGTGCCAGCTCACCGACAGGGCCCTACGAGCAGTACTTC,CASSPTGPYEQYF
.,TRBJ1-2,TRBV12-5,.,TGTGCTAGTGGTTTGGGAGGGACGTCTGGCTACACCTTC,CASGLGGTSGYTF
TRBD1,TRBJ2-6,TRBV9,few,TGTGCCAGCAGCGTAGCTCAAGGACAGGCGACCTCTGGGGCCAACGTCCTGACTTTC,CASSVAQGQATSGANVLTF
.,TRBJ2-4,TRBV11-2,many,TGTGCCAGCAGCTTCGGGGGAGAAGACATTCAGTACTTC,CASSFGGEDIQYF
TRBD2,TRBJ2-3,TRBV12-3/TRBV12-4,.,TGTGCCAGCAGTTTAGCTTTAGCGGGGGGAGATACGCAGTATTTT,CASSLALAGGDTQYF
.,TRBJ1-5,TRBV12-3/TRBV12-4,.,TGTGCCAGCAGTTTAGTTTATCAGCCCCAGCATTTT,CASSLVYQPQHF
.,TRBJ2-3,TRBV28,.,TGTGCCAGCGGCAACAGAGCCGGGACGGTTTTT,CASGNRAGTVF
TRBD1,TRBJ2-7,TRBV6-5,many,TGTGCCAGCAGCTTGGACAGGACCTACGAGCAGTACTTC,CASSLDRTYEQYF
.,TRBJ1-3,TRBV5-1,few,TGCGCCAGCAGCTTGGCCGGGCAGTCGGCTGGAAACACCATATATTTT,CASSLAGQSAGNTIYF
.,TRBJ2-7,TRBV19,many,TGTGCCTCAAGCCCGGACATGGAATCGGGCGAGCAGTACTTC,CASSPDMESGEQYF
.,TRBJ1-6,TRBV9,many,TGTGCCAGCAGCCTATCCAGCTCCTATAATTCACCCCTCCACTTT,CASSLSSSYNSPLHF
.,TRBJ1-1,TRBV24-1,.,TGTGCCACCAGTGATCCGTCTCGTGGGGACACTGAAGCTTTCTTT,CATSDPSRGDTEAFF
.,TRBJ1-1,TRBV29-1,few,TGCAGCGTCAATAGGCTTTTTGAAGCTTTCTTT,CSVNRLFEAFF
.,TRBJ2-3,TRBV7-6,few,TGTGCCAGCAGCTTAGCGGGGTCAGGTGCAGATACGCAGTATTTT,CASSLAGSGADTQYF
TRBD1,TRBJ2-5,TRBV9,many,TGTGCCAGCAGCGTAGCCGAGGGGGCAGGGGGCTCTCAAGAGACCCAGTACTTC,CASSVAEGAGGSQETQYF
.,TRBJ2-2,TRBV5-4,.,TGTGCCAGCAGTTTCCGACAGAGTCTAACCGGGGAGCTGTTTTTT,CASSFRQSLTGELFF
.,TRBJ2-7,TRBV19,.,TGTGCCAGTAGTTCCTCAGGGGGGGGATACGAGCAGTACTTC,CASSSSGGGYEQYF
.,TRBJ1-4,TRBV28,.,TGTGCCAGCAGCACGGCAACAACTAATGAAAAACTGTTTTTT,CASSTATTNEKLFF
TRBD1,TRBJ2-1,TRBV7-8,few,TGTGCCAGCATGTTGACCGGGACAGGGGTTAATCCGGGACAGAAGTTCTTC,CASMLTGTGVNPGQKFF
.,TRBJ1-4,TRBV24-1,many,TGTGCCACCAGTGATACGGGGGCAACTAATGAAAAACTGTTTTTT,CATSDTGATNEKLFF
.,TRBJ2-3,TRBV20-1,many,TGCAGTGCTAGAGTTTCATGGGCGCAGTATTTT,CSARVSWAQYF